This TCR beta chain appears in the sequencing data of a study of radiation and T cells in renal cell carcinoma. For the study at large: Nephrectomy followed 15 Gy stereotactic body radiation by 4 weeks.

Method: immunoSEQ multiplex PCR; TCRdb's copy keeps in-frame clones and lacks some. Of 100,000 or so clones in the sample, about 86% were seen once. Germline CDR1 reads SEHNR; CDR2 reads FQNEAQ (reference sequence). CDR3 length equals 16 residues. Trimming took 5 bases from V and 0 from J; bases not matched to a gene: 7. Time point described: baseline pretreatment blood. Treatment in this sample: 15 Gy SBRT to primary tumor, nephrectomy 4 weeks later. Blood was sampled at baseline, 2 weeks and 4 weeks after SBRT. This TCR was sampled from a man aged 50-60 years with renal cell carcinoma. The specimen comprised blood, sampled from a patient whose treatment included radiotherapy and nephrectomy. This chain joins TRBV7-9 and TRBJ1-3; 7 bases line up with TRBD1. Written as DNA, the CDR3 is TGTGCCAGCAGCCGTAGACAGGGTCGCTCTGGAAACACCATATATTTT. It encodes CASSRRQGRSGNTIYF.